This TCR beta chain was identified in a study of T cell responses to AZD1222 COVID-19 vaccine. Study-wide results and limits: Along spike, vaccine-associated CD4 TCRs were found throughout, with dominance at 160-218 and 743-854.

The table lists this clone with a count of one. No antigen is known for it. Produced via immunoSEQ multiplex PCR; TCRdb's table is partial and in-frame only. The repertoire has 13,000 to 15,000 clones, under 85% of them found once; the top ten carry around 39%. Between the trimmed V and J ends, which lost 2 bases and 0 bases, there was a span of 13 bases. The CDR3 runs 17 residues. Germline values: CDR1 KGHSH, CDR2 LQKENI. Analyses pooled second doses at about 4 or about 12 weeks. V gene TRBV18 combines with J gene TRBJ2-2; D is unclear. This clonotype was obtained from an adult who received the AZD1222 COVID-19 vaccine. The material sequenced was peripheral blood, taken 28 days after the second AZD1222 dose. The CDR3 spells CASSPRAGFSNTGELFF. Written as DNA, the CDR3 is TGTGCCAGCTCACCAAGGGCAGGATTTTCGAACACCGGGGAGCTGTTTTTT. The full variable domain, its missing parts supplied by reference TRBV18 and TRBJ2-2, is NAGVMQNPRHLVRRRGQEARLRCSPMKGHSHVYWYRQLPEEGLKFMVYLQKENIIDESGMPKERFSAEFPKEGPSILRIQQVVRGDSAAYFCASSPRAGFSNTGELFFGEGSRLTVL.